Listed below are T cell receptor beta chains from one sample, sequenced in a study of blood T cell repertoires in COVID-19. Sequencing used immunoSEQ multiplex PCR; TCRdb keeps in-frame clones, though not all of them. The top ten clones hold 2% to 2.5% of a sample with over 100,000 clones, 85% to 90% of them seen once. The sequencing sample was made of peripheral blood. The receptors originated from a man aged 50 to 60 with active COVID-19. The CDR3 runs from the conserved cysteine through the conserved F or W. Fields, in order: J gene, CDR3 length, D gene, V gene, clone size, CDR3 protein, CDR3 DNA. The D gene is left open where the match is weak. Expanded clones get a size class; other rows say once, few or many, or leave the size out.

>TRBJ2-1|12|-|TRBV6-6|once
CASINSYNEQFF
TGTGCCAGCATTAACAGCTACAATGAGCAGTTCTTC
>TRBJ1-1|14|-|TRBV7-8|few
CASSPTESHTEAFF
TGTGCCAGCAGCCCAACAGAATCTCACACTGAAGCTTTCTTT
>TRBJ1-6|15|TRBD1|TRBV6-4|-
CASSRTAGGLSPLHF
TGTGCCAGCAGTCGGACGGCAGGGGGTCTGTCACCCCTCCACTTT
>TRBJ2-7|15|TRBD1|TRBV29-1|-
CSVEDLTGYSYEQYF
TGCAGCGTTGAAGACTTGACAGGGTACTCCTACGAGCAGTACTTC
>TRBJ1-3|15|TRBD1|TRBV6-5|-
CASRPGQGGGNTIYF
TGTGCCAGCAGGCCAGGCCAGGGGGGTGGAAACACCATATATTTT
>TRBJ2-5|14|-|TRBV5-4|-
CASSLGTGQETQYF
TGTGCCAGCAGCTTGGGGACGGGACAAGAGACCCAGTACTTC
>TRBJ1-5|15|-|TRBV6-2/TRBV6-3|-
CASSYSWGRNQPQHF
TGTGCCAGCAGTTACTCTTGGGGGCGAAATCAGCCCCAGCATTTT
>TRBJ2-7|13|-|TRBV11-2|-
CASKPASSYEQYF
TGTGCCAGCAAGCCAGCTAGCTCCTACGAGCAGTACTTC
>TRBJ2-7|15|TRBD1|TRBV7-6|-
CASSPKSGTGYGQYF
TGTGCCAGCAGCCCAAAGTCCGGGACAGGGTATGGGCAGTACTTC
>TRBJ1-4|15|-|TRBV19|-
CASKVGQAKTEKLFF
TGTGCCAGTAAGGTCGGTCAGGCCAAGACTGAAAAACTGTTTTTT
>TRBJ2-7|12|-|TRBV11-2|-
CASSFNSYEQYF
TGTGCCAGCAGCTTTAACTCCTACGAGCAGTACTTC
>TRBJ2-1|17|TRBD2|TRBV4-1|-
CASSQSSGGAAYNEQFF
TGCGCCAGCAGCCAGTCGAGCGGGGGGGCCGCCTACAATGAGCAGTTCTTC
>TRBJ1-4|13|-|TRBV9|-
CASSVDDKTKLFF
TGTGCCAGCAGCGTAGATGACAAGACAAAACTGTTTTTT
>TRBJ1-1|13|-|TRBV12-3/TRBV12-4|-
CASSSGRNTEAFF
TGTGCCAGCAGTTCAGGGCGTAACACTGAAGCTTTCTTT
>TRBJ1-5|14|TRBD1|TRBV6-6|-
CASSARGGNQPQHF
TGTGCCAGCAGTGCCAGGGGGGGCAATCAGCCCCAGCATTTT
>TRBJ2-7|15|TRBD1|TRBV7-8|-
CASSLHRDRVYEQYF
TGTGCCAGCAGCTTACACCGGGACAGGGTCTACGAGCAGTACTTC
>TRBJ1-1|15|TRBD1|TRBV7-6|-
CASSLGDRLNTEAFF
TGTGCCAGCAGCTTAGGGGACAGGTTGAACACTGAAGCTTTCTTT
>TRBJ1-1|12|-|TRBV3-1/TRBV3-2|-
CASRWGDTEAFF
TGTGCCAGCAGGTGGGGAGACACTGAAGCTTTCTTT
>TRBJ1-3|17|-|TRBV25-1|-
CASSKDSGLPLGNTIYF
TGTGCCAGCAGCAAAGACTCGGGACTCCCCTTGGGAAACACCATATATTTT
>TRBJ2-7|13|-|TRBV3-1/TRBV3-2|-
CASSRTSTYEQYF
TGTGCCAGCAGCCGTACGTCTACCTACGAGCAGTACTTC
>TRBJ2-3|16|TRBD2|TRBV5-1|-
CASSSSGGPSTDTQYF
TGCGCCAGCAGCTCTAGCGGGGGGCCTAGCACAGATACGCAGTATTTT
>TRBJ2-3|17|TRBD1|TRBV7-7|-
CASSPRTGVSGTDTQYF
TGTGCTAGCAGCCCACGAACAGGGGTCTCCGGCACAGATACGCAGTATTTT
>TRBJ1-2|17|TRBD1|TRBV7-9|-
CASSLTGTGSGNYGYTF
TGTGCCAGCAGCTTGACCGGGACAGGGAGCGGGAACTATGGCTACACCTTC
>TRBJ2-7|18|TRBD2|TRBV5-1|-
CASSPIALAGPHSNEQYF
TGCGCCAGCAGCCCCATCGCGCTAGCGGGTCCTCATTCGAACGAGCAGTACTTC